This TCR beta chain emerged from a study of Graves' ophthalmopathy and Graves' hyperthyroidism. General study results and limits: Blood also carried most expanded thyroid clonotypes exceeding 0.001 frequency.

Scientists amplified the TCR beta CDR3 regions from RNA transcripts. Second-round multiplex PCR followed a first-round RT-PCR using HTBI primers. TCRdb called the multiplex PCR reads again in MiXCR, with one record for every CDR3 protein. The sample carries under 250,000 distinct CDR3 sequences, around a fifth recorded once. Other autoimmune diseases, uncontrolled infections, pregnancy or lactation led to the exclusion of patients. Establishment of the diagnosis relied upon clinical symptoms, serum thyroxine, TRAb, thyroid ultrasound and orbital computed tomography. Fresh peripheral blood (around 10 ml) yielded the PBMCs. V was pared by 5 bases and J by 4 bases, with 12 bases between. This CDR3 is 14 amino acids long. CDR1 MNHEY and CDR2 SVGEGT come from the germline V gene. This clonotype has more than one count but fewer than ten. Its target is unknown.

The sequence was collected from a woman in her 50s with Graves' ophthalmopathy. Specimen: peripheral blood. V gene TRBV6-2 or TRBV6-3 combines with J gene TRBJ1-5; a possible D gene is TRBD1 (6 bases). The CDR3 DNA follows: TGTGCCAGCAGTGAGGACAGTGAGAATCAGCCCCAGCATTTT. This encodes CASSEDSENQPQHF.